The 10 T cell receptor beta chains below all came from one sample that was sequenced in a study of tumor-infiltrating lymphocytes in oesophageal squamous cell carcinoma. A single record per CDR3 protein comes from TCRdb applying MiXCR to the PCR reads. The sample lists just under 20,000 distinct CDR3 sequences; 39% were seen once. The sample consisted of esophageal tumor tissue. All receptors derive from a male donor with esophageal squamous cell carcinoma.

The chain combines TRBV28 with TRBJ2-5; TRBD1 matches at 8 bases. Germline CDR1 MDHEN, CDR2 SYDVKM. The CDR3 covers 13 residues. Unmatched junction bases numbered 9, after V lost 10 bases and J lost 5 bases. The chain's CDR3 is CATLLRDRETQYF. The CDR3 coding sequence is TGTGCCACCCTCCTCCGGGACAGGGAGACCCAGTACTTC.

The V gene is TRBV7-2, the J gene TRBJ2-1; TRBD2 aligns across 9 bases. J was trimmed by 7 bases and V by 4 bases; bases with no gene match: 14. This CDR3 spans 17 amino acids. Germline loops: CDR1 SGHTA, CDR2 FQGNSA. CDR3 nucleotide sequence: TGTGCCAGCAGCTCCCCGGGGGGCGGGGGGGCCGATAATGAGCAGTTCTTC. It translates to CASSSPGGGGADNEQFF. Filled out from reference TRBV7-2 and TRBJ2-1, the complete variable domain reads GAGVSQSPSNKVTEKGKDVELRCDPISGHTALYWYRQSLGQGLEFLIYFQGNSAPDKSGLPSDRFSAERTGGSVSTLTIQRTQQEDSAVYLCASSSPGGGGADNEQFFGPGTRLTVL.

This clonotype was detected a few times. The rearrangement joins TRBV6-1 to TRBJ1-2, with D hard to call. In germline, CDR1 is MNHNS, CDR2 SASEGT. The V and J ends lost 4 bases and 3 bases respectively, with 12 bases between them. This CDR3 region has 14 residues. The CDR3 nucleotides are TGTGCCAGCAGTGCTCGGTGGAGGGACTATGGCTACACCTTC. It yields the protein CASSARWRDYGYTF.

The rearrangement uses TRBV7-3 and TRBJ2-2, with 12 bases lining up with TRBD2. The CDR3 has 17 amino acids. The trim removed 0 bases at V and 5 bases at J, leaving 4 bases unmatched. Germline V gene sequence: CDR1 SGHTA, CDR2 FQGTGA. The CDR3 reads CASSLTWTSGKTGELFF. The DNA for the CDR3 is TGTGCCAGCAGCTTAACGTGGACTAGCGGGAAAACCGGGGAGCTGTTTTTT.

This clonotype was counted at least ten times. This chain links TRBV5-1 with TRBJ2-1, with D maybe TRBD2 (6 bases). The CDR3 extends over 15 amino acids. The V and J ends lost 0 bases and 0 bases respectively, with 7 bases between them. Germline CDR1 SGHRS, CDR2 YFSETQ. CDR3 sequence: CASSLVGGSYNEQFF. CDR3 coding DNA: TGCGCCAGCAGCTTGGTGGGGGGCTCCTACAATGAGCAGTTCTTC.

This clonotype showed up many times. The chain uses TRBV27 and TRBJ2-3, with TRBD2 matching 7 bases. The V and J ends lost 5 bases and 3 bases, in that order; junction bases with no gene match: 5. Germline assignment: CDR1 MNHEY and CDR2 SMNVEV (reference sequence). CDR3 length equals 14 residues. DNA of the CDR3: TGTGCCAGCAGTCGGGACTACCTTACAGATACGCAGTATTTT. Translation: CASSRDYLTDTQYF.

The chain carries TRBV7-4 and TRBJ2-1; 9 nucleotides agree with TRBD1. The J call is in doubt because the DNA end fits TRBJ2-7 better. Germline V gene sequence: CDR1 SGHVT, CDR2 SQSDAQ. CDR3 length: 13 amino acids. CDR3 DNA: TGTGCCAGCTGCTGGGACAGGGTGGACGAGCAGTACTTC. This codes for CASCWDRVDEQYF.

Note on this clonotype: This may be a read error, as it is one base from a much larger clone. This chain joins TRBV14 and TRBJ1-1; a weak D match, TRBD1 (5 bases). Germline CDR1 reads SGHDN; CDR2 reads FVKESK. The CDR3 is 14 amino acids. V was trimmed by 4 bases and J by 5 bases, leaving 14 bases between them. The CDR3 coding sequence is TGTGCCAGCAGCCGGGGCAGGTGGGGGACTGAAGCTTTCTTT. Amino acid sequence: CASSRGRWGTEAFF. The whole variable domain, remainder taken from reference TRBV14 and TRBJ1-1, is EAGVTQFPSHSVIEKGQTVTLRCDPISGHDNLYWYRRVMGKEIKFLLHFVKESKQDESGMPNNRFLAERTGGTYSTLKVQPAELEDSGVYFCASSRGRWGTEAFFGQGTRLTVV.

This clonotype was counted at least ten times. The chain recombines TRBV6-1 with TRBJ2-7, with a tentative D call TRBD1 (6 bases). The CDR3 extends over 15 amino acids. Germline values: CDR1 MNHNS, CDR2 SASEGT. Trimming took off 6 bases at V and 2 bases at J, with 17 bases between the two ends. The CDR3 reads CASSRTGQGTYEQYF. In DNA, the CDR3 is TGTGCCAGCAGCCGCACAGGCCAGGGGACCTACGAGCAGTACTTC.

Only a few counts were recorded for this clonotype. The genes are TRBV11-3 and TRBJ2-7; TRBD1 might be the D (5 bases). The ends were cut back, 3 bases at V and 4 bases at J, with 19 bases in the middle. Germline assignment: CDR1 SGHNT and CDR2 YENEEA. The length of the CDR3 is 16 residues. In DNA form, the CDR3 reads TGTGCCAGCAGCTTGGATCCACAGGACGGAGCGTACGAGCAGTACTTC. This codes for CASSLDPQDGAYEQYF.